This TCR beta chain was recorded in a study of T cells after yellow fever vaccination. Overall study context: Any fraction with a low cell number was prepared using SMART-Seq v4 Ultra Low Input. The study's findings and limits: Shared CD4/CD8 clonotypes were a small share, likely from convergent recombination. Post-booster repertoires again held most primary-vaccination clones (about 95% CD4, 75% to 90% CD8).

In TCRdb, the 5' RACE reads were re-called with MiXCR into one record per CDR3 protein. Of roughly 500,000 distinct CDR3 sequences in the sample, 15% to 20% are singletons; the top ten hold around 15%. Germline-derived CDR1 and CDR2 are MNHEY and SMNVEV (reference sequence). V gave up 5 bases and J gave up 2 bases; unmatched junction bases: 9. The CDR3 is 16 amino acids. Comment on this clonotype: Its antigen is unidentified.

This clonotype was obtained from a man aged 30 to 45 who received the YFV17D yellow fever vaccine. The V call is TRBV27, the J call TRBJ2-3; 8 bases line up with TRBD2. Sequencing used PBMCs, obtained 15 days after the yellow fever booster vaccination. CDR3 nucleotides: TGTGCCAGCAGTCTCGGTGTAGCGGGGAACACAGATACGCAGTATTTT. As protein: CASSLGVAGNTDTQYF.